Listed here are 8 T cell receptor beta chains from one sample, sequenced in a study of OX40 agonist ivuxolimab in advanced cancers. Measured with immunoSEQ multiplex PCR; TCRdb has only the in-frame clones, and not every one. The top ten hold about 14% of the sample, which has 60,000 to 75,000 clones, 91% seen once. The sequences come from CD4+ or CD8+ T cells sorted from blood, collected in a trial of the OX40 agonist ivuxolimab. Receptor source: an adult with an advanced solid tumor such as melanoma, head and neck, liver or kidney cancer.

The chain joins TRBV7-9 to TRBJ2-3; D ambiguous. V lost 5 bases and J lost 0, with 9 bases in between. The CDR3 consists of 14 residues. Germline CDR1 SEHNR, CDR2 FQNEAQ (reference sequence). The CDR3 DNA follows: TGTGCCAGCAGCCACAGCGATAGCACAGATACGCAGTATTTT. Its protein is CASSHSDSTDTQYF.

This chain joins TRBV27 and TRBJ2-7; D is tentatively TRBD1 or TRBD2 (5 bases each). This CDR3 comprises 13 residues. Between the trimmed V and J ends, which lost 5 bases and 3 bases, there was a span of 11 bases. Germline lookup yields CDR1 MNHEY and CDR2 SMNVEV (reference sequence). The CDR3 region is CASSPGTLYEQYF. CDR3 bases: TGTGCCAGCAGTCCAGGGACCCTCTACGAGCAGTACTTC.

The DNA for the CDR3 is TGCGCCAGCAGCCAAGATAGGGTTACGAGGCCTAGCGGGATCTACGAGCAGTACTTC. It codes for CASSQDRVTRPSGIYEQYF. This chain uses TRBV4-3 with TRBJ2-7, with TRBD2 matching 9 bases. The V and J ends lost 0 bases and 3 bases, in that order; junction bases with no gene match: 15. The germline gives CDR1 LGHNA, CDR2 YSLEER. This CDR3 spans 19 amino acids.

For this clone: One end of the junction does not line up with germline, which may come from a read error. The same CDR3 can be traced to other DNA sequences in this sample. V gene TRBV9 combines with J gene TRBJ2-7, with D possibly matching TRBD2 (6 bases). Germline assignment: CDR1 SGDLS and CDR2 YYNGEE. CDR3 length: 13 residues. As DNA, the CDR3 is TGTGCTAGCAGCGACGGGAGTGCTAACGAGCAGTACTTC. It yields the protein CASSDGSANEQYF. The full variable domain, in which reference TRBV9 and TRBJ2-7 provide the parts outside the CDR3, is DSGVTQTPKHLITATGQRVTLRCSPRSGDLSVYWYQQSLDQGLQFLIQYYNGEERAKGNILERFSAQQFPDLHSELNLSSLELGDSALYFCASSDGSANEQYFGPGTRLTVT.

Comments on this clone: This CDR3 is also generated by other DNA sequences in the sample. The CDR3 sequence is CASSLGQGSYNEQFF. In DNA, the CDR3 is TGTGCCAGCAGCTTAGGACAGGGTTCCTACAATGAGCAGTTCTTC. The chain links TRBV7-3 to TRBJ2-1; 8 nucleotides agree with TRBD1. Germline values: CDR1 SGHTA, CDR2 FQGTGA. This CDR3 spans 15 amino acids. The junction had 1 base not matched to a gene; V was cut back by 2 bases and J by 1 base. Variable domain in full (rest from reference TRBV7-3 and TRBJ2-1): GAGVSQTPSNKVTEKGKYVELRCDPISGHTALYWYRQSLGQGPEFLIYFQGTGAADDSGLPNDRFFAVRPEGSVSTLKIQRTERGDSAVYLCASSLGQGSYNEQFFGPGTRLTVL.

This clone was detected only a few times. This chain uses TRBV7-3 with TRBJ1-2; D perhaps matches TRBD1 (5 bases). The CDR3 runs to 13 residues. Germline CDR1 reads SGHTA; CDR2 reads FQGTGA. The V and J ends lost 5 bases and 11 bases respectively, with 18 bases between them. CDR3 nucleotide sequence: TGTGCCAGCAGCCTAGGGAGTGGACAAGGTTACACCTTC. Its translation: CASSLGSGQGYTF.

V is TRBV7-9 and J is TRBJ2-5; no definite D call. The J call may be incorrect, as the DNA end agrees better with TRBJ2-7. The CDR3 extends over 12 amino acids. The germline V gene has CDR1 SEHNR and CDR2 FQNEAQ (reference sequence). This CDR3 reads CASSLFPYEQYF. The CDR3 DNA is TGTGCCAGCAGCTTATTTCCCTACGAGCAGTACTTC.

The rearrangement uses TRBV19 and TRBJ2-1, with no clear D. The CDR3 extends over 13 amino acids. With 7 bases removed from V and 4 bases from J, the gap between germline ends came to 11 bases. The germline V gene encodes CDR1 LNHDA and CDR2 SQIVND (reference sequence). The CDR3 nucleotides are TGTGCCAGTACTGCCGGCATTTACAATGAGCAGTTCTTC. Amino acid sequence: CASTAGIYNEQFF.